This paragraph reports one TCR beta chain. The 5'RACE template-switching step produced TCR cDNA and added a universal primer site and UMIs. MiXCR was run by TCRdb on the 5' RACE reads, yielding one entry per CDR3 protein. Of almost 600,000 distinct CDR3 sequences listed, roughly 13% were seen once; the top ten hold more than 13%. Deletions cut 4 bases from V and 0 bases from J, with 22 bases between. CDR3 size: 19 residues. Germline-derived CDR1 and CDR2 are SGHAT and FQNNGV. This entry belongs to a study of T cells after yellow fever vaccination. The V call is TRBV11-2, the J call TRBJ1-5; D may be TRBD1 (5 bases). This receptor was identified in a man under 40 who received the YFV17D yellow fever vaccine. Sample: PBMCs, taken on the day of the yellow fever booster vaccination. CDR3 residues: CASSSDPGPPGGSNQPQHF. DNA of the CDR3: TGTGCCAGCAGCTCCGACCCTGGGCCCCCCGGGGGTAGCAATCAGCCCCAGCATTTT.